The sequence of this T cell receptor (beta chain) was determined in a study of T cell responses to AZD1222 COVID-19 vaccine. Study-wide points: Donor demographics were predominantly white British with a female majority; clonal diversity may be underestimated. The study found Spike-specific TCR breadth and depth rose after two AZD1222 doses.

Assay: immunoSEQ multiplex PCR; the TCRdb copy retains only in-frame clones and omits some. The table lists around 190,000 clones, around 88% of them singletons. In regard to this clone: Antigen specificity is unknown.

Sequenced here: peripheral blood, sampled 28 days after the second AZD1222 dose. The TCR comes from an adult who received the AZD1222 COVID-19 vaccine.

For the CDR3, the DNA is TGTGCCAGTAGCTCCTCCCCAGGGCAGGGGGCTCTGACCCAGTACTTC. It encodes CASSSSPGQGALTQYF. The V call is TRBV19, the J call TRBJ2-5; 8 nucleotides line up with TRBD1. V was pared by 6 bases and J by 7 bases, with 16 bases of the junction left unmatched. The germline V gene has CDR1 LNHDA and CDR2 SQIVND (reference sequence). The CDR3 spans 16 residues.